The count of the clone carrying this T cell receptor beta chain is one. The sample comes from a study of blood T cell repertoires in COVID-19. Turning to the study itself: Samples taken during acute and convalescent COVID-19 were collected in the United States, Italy and Spain. T cells, B-cell-depleted T cells, or PBMCs provided the cDNA or gDNA that served as material.

The method was immunoSEQ multiplex PCR; TCRdb's version includes in-frame clones alone and lacks a portion of them. The repertoire holds approximately 530,000 clones, with approximately 88% as singletons. Germline V gives CDR1 LNHNV, CDR2 YYDKDF (reference sequence). V trimming: 5 bases; J trimming: 3 bases; junction bases outside the gene matches: 9. The CDR3 runs to 16 residues. Seattle cases were enrolled at active infection and followed longitudinally. Sequencing used peripheral blood. This TCR came from a woman aged 50 to 60 with COVID-19, enrolled during active disease. The chain recombines TRBV15 with TRBJ2-1, with TRBD1 matching over 8 bases. DNA of the CDR3: TGTGCCACCAGCTCGCCAGACAGGGGCTTCTACAATGAGCAGTTCTTC. Translated: CATSSPDRGFYNEQFF.